The source of this TCR beta chain is a study of control samples from healthy donors and cancer patients. Assay used: immunoSEQ multiplex PCR; TCRdb lists only in-frame clones, some missing. This table has tens of thousands of clones, about 89% appearing once. The clonotype originates from an older woman in good health. The specimen was blood.

This CDR3 reads CASTTGTGELFF. The CDR3, as DNA: TGTGCCAGTACCACGGGGACCGGGGAGCTGTTTTTT. This rearrangement joins TRBV19 to TRBJ2-2, with D perhaps TRBD2 (5 bases). This CDR3 is built from 12 residues. Germline loops: CDR1 LNHDA, CDR2 SQIVND (reference sequence). V dropped 7 bases and J dropped 5 bases, with 8 bases sitting between them.